This TCR beta chain originates from a study of cytomegalovirus exposure and HLA in healthy donors. Note on this clone: Its matching antigen is unknown.

PCR involved 60 Vbeta and 13 Jbeta primers. Using immunoSEQ multiplex PCR, the repertoire was profiled, and TCRdb retains in-frame clones only, with some absent. The table for this sample gives about 55,000 clones. Study-level results: 87-base-pair reads could not separate some V segments, including TRBV6-2 and TRBV6-3. In a later analysis, 15,000 to 20,000 TCR beta sequences were associated with HLA alleles at 0.05 false discovery rate.

The CDR3 has 15 residues. CDR1 is SGHDT, CDR2 YYEEEE, per germline. The V end was cut by 4 bases, the J end by 4 bases, with 18 bases between. Sequencing input: PBMCs. The TCR comes from a man aged 50 to 59 in good health and CMV-seropositive. J is TRBJ2-7 and V is TRBV5-6; TRBD1 is a possible D gene (6 bases). CDR3 loop: CASSPDRQLRYEQYF. CDR3 nucleotides: TGTGCCAGCAGCCCGGACAGACAGCTCCGGTACGAGCAGTACTTC.